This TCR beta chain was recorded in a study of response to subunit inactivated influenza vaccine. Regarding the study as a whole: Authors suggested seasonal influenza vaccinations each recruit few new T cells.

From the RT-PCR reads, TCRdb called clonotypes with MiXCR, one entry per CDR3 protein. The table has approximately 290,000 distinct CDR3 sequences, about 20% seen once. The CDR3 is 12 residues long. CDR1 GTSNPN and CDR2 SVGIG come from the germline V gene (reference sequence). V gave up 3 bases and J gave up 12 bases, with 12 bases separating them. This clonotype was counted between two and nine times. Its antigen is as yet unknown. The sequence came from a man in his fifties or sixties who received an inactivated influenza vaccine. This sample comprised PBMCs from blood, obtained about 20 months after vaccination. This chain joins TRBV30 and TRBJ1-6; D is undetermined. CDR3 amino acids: CAWSRVVEPLHF. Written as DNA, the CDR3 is TGTGCCTGGAGCCGGGTAGTCGAACCCCTCCACTTT. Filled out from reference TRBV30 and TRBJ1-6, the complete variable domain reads SQTIHQWPATLVQPVGSPLSLECTVEGTSNPNLYWYRQAAGRGLQLLFYSVGIGQISSEVPQNLSASRPQDRQFILSSKKLLLSDSGFYLCAWSRVVEPLHFGNGTRLTVT.